This TCR beta chain was found in a study of T cells in Graves' hyperthyroidism and ophthalmopathy. Overall study findings and caveats: Blood shared most expanded thyroid clonotypes above 0.001.

Extraction of PBMCs used about 9.2 ml of fresh peripheral blood. Using RNA transcripts as the source, TCR beta CDR3 regions were amplified. Initially, a first-round RT-PCR of the TCR CDR3 employed the HTBI primer set. TCRdb reanalysed the multiplex PCR reads using MiXCR and keeps one entry per CDR3 protein. The table shows approximately 380,000 distinct CDR3 sequences, with 19% occurring only once. Trimming took 5 bases from V and 1 from J; bases not matched to a gene: 10. Germline loops: CDR1 SGHAT, CDR2 FQNNGV. CDR3 length: 16 amino acids. This clonotype was counted many times. Its antigen is as yet unknown.

The chain couples TRBV11-2 to TRBJ2-7, with 8 bases lining up with TRBD2. The TCR sequence derives from a woman between 18 and 30 years old with Graves' hyperthyroidism. Sequences were obtained from blood. The CDR3 protein is CASSRLSGGYSYEQYF. The DNA of the CDR3 is TGTGCCAGCAGCCGACTCAGCGGGGGTTATTCCTACGAGCAGTACTTC.